This T cell receptor beta chain was recovered during a study of T cells in tumors after PD-1 blockade. Across the whole study: Blood samples averaged roughly 110,000 templates (range 24,679-257,772) and 36,536 unique clonotypes.

Study-wide points: Some novel exhausted tumor clones appeared in pre-treatment blood, suggesting peripheral recruitment.

On this clone itself: Its antigen is not identified.

Repertoires were generated with immunoSEQ multiplex PCR, while TCRdb's copy carries only in-frame clones and drops some. The table shows tens of thousands of clones, with around 77% occurring only once. Per the germline V gene, CDR1 is MGHRA and CDR2 is YSYEKL. Trimming removed 1 base from V and 4 bases from J, with 11 bases in between. This CDR3 comprises 15 residues. The sequence derives from a human donor with basal cell carcinoma. Here the sequenced sample was PBMCs, taken before anti-PD-1 treatment. The chain employs TRBV4-1 and TRBJ2-1; either TRBD1 or TRBD2 may supply D (6 bases each). CDR3 in DNA: TGCGCCAGCAGCCAAGGAGTAGGGGGGTACAATGAGCAGTTCTTC. Translation gives CASSQGVGGYNEQFF.